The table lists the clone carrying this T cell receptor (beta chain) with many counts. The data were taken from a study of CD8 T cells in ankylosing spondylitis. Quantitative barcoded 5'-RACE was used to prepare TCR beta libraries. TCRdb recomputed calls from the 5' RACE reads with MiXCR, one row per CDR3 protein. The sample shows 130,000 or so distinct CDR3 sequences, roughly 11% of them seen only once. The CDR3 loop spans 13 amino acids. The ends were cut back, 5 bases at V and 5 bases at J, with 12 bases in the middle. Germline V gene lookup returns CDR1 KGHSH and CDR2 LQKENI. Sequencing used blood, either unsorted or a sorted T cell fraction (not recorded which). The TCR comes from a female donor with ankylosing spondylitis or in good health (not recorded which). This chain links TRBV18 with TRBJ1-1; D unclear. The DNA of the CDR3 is TGTGCCAGCTCAGATAGGGAGGCTACTGAAGCTTTCTTT. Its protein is CASSDREATEAFF.